This T cell receptor beta chain was profiled in a study of CD8+ T cells in alopecia areata. Described treatment: oral pan-JAK inhibitor, 5-10 mg twice daily. Findings of the study overall: Scalp clonality, together with expanded CD8+ clones among the top 100, fell significantly with tofacitinib. During tofacitinib treatment, many expanded lesional clones remained in scalp and blood.

Once RNA had been extracted, it was reverse transcribed into cDNA to act as the sequencing template. Only in-frame clones appear in the TCRdb table, and some are missing; sequencing was by immunoSEQ multiplex PCR. The sample holds about 180,000 clones, approximately 51% seen once. This clone was counted a few times. Its specificity is not known. This sequence was found in a human donor with alopecia areata. Sequenced material: CD8+ T cells sorted from blood, taken around week 54, from a patient treated with tofacitinib.

CDR3 in amino acids: CSVEKGSSTFNTEAFF. CDR3 sequence (DNA): TGCAGCGTTGAGAAGGGTAGCAGTACCTTCAACACTGAAGCTTTCTTT. The gene calls are TRBV29-1 and TRBJ1-1; D remains unclear. V gave up 3 bases and J gave up 2 bases, with 19 bases separating them. There are 16 residues in the CDR3. Germline V lookup: CDR1 SQVTM, CDR2 ANQGSEA. Based on the CDR3 plus reference TRBV29-1 and TRBJ1-1, the full variable domain is SAVISQKPSRDICQRGTSLTIQCQVDSQVTMMFWYRQQPGQSLTLIATANQGSEATYESGFVIDKFPISRPNLTFSTLTVSNMSPEDSSIYLCSVEKGSSTFNTEAFFGQGTRLTVV.